This entry features one T cell receptor (beta chain) sequence. This specimen comes from a study of blood T cell repertoires in COVID-19. The wider study: Collection of acute and convalescent COVID-19 samples took place in the United States, Italy and Spain. Sample material is recorded as cDNA or gDNA derived from T cells, B-cell-depleted T cells, or PBMCs.

Trimming pared 5 bases from V and 7 bases from J, leaving 14 bases between. This CDR3 has 14 residues. The germline V gene has CDR1 SGHVS and CDR2 FQNEAQ. In the source study's methods: By means of reference gene primer amplification, nucleated cell counts were estimated. Generated by immunoSEQ multiplex PCR, the TCRdb table keeps only in-frame clones and is missing some. The DNA was the basis for D and trimming; V, J and clone size are from that table. The table lists just under 150,000 clones, more than 75% of them singletons. The chain employs TRBV7-8 and TRBJ1-4, with TRBD1 as a possible D gene (6 bases). Sequenced: peripheral blood. The clonotype originates from a human donor with acute or convalescent COVID-19. The donor label of this sample is uncertain. The CDR3 DNA reads TGTGCCAGCAGCCTAACAGGGTTTGGTGAAAAACTGTTTTTT. Translation gives CASSLTGFGEKLFF.